This T cell receptor (beta chain) was captured in a study of breast tumors, draining lymph nodes, adjacent tissues. This clonotype occurred many times. Breast cancer patients provided tissue from their axillary draining lymph nodes. TCRdb analysed the multiplex PCR reads with MiXCR anew, one entry per CDR3 protein. The table lists roughly 260,000 distinct CDR3 sequences, roughly 30% of them singletons. The length of the CDR3 is 12 residues. Germline V CDR1 and CDR2: ENHRY, SYGVKD. The V gene lost 2 bases and the J gene lost 2 bases, with 4 bases spanning the gap. This chain joins TRBV10-3 and TRBJ2-7, with D unclear. This receptor was obtained from a female donor with breast cancer. Some clones in this sample may be carry-over from other donors' samples. The specimen was axillary lymph node tissue. The CDR3 region is CAISEDPYEQYF. CDR3 sequence (DNA): TGTGCCATCAGTGAGGACCCCTACGAGCAGTACTTC.